A selection of T cell receptor beta chains follows, all from one sample in a study of CD8+ T cells in alopecia areata. Only in-frame clones appear in the TCRdb table, and some are missing; sequencing was by immunoSEQ multiplex PCR. The top ten clones hold around 5.7% of a sample with approximately 120,000 clones, over 60% of them seen once. This specimen consisted of CD4+ T cells sorted from blood, obtained at week 4, from a patient treated with tofacitinib. The source is a human donor with alopecia areata. Both conserved end residues are part of each CDR3. A D gene is named only where the DNA matches it firmly. Rows give clone size only sometimes, using once, few, many, or a class for an expanded clone.

TRBD1,TRBV29-1,TRBJ1-6,once,CSVNTGGNSPLHF,TGCAGCGTTAATACAGGGGGAAATTCACCCCTCCACTTT
NA,TRBV5-6,TRBJ2-7,NA,CASSLVSIYEQYF,TGTGCCAGCAGCTTGGTGTCTATCTACGAGCAGTACTTC
TRBD1,TRBV25-1,TRBJ2-7,NA,CASSDPGQGAVEQYF,TGTGCCAGCAGTGACCCGGGACAGGGGGCAGTCGAGCAGTACTTC
NA,TRBV25-1,TRBJ2-3,few,CASSEFCWQVVKTDTQYF,TGTGCCAGCAGTGAATTCTGTTGGCAGGTCGTAAAGACAGATACGCAGTATTTT
TRBD1,TRBV30,TRBJ1-2,NA,CAWSVVRTGGPYGYTF,TGTGCCTGGAGTGTTGTGAGGACAGGGGGCCCCTATGGCTACACCTTC
NA,TRBV30,TRBJ2-2,NA,CAWRGRTSGLPGTGELFF,TGTGCCTGGAGGGGTCGGACCAGCGGCTTGCCGGGGACCGGGGAGCTGTTTTTT
NA,TRBV7-2,TRBJ1-4,NA,CASSLGYTVEKLFF,TGTGCCAGCAGCTTAGGGTATACCGTTGAAAAACTGTTTTTT
NA,TRBV6-6,TRBJ1-2,NA,CASRHDILGYTF,TGTGCCAGCAGACATGACATTCTGGGCTACACCTTC
NA,TRBV10-3,TRBJ2-3,few,CAISEAGTDTQYF,TGTGCCATCAGTGAAGCGGGCACAGATACGCAGTATTTT
NA,TRBV29-1,TRBJ2-2,few,CSVEEASITGELFF,TGCAGCGTTGAAGAGGCCAGTATTACCGGGGAGCTGTTTTTT
NA,TRBV27,TRBJ2-6,NA,CATKNRRSGANVLTF,TGTGCCACCAAAAACCGTCGCTCTGGGGCCAACGTCCTGACTTTC
NA,TRBV29-1,TRBJ2-1,NA,CSVEWRLVGNEQFF,TGCAGCGTTGAATGGCGTTTAGTGGGGAATGAGCAGTTCTTC
TRBD1,TRBV18,TRBJ2-5,NA,CASSPGQGKGETQYF,TGTGCCAGCTCACCCGGACAGGGAAAGGGGGAGACCCAGTACTTC
NA,TRBV5-1,TRBJ2-1,NA,CASSELGADEQFF,TGCGCCAGCTCTGAACTAGGAGCGGATGAGCAGTTCTTC
TRBD1,TRBV4-1,TRBJ2-5,NA,CASSQAQTGAQETQYF,TGCGCCAGCAGCCAAGCTCAGACAGGGGCCCAAGAGACCCAGTACTTC
NA,TRBV15,TRBJ2-5,NA,CATSPGGRETQYF,TGTGCCACCAGCCCAGGGGGGAGGGAGACCCAGTACTTC
NA,TRBV5-4,TRBJ1-1,NA,CASTMDIGNTEAFF,TGTGCCAGCACCATGGACATTGGGAACACTGAAGCTTTCTTT
TRBD1,TRBV5-1,TRBJ2-1,NA,CASSSTGTGTSTYNEQFF,TGCGCCAGCAGCTCCACCGGGACAGGGACCAGCACCTACAATGAGCAGTTCTTC
TRBD1,TRBV7-9,TRBJ1-1,few,CASSSLGTGHGTEAFF,TGTGCCAGCAGCTCCCTTGGGACAGGGCATGGCACTGAAGCTTTCTTT
NA,TRBV27,TRBJ1-6,NA,CASSRGENSPLHF,TGTGCCAGCAGTAGGGGAGAAAATTCACCCCTCCACTTT
NA,TRBV25-1,TRBJ2-3,NA,CASSDKIGSDTQYF,TGTGCCAGCAGTGACAAGATAGGGTCAGATACGCAGTATTTT
NA,TRBV4-1,TRBJ2-6,NA,CASSQVGRGSSGANVLTF,TGCGCCAGCAGCCAAGTGGGAAGGGGAAGCTCTGGGGCCAACGTCCTGACTTTC
NA,TRBV7-2,TRBJ2-1,NA,CASSLTRGASNNEQFF,TGTGCCAGCAGCTTAACTCGGGGGGCAAGTAACAATGAGCAGTTCTTC
NA,TRBV7-9,TRBJ2-6,NA,CASSFPTARSGANVLTF,TGTGCCAGCAGCTTCCCGACAGCCCGCTCTGGGGCCAACGTCCTGACTTTC
NA,TRBV5-1,TRBJ2-5,few,CASSLEPSRGFETQYF,TGCGCCAGCAGCTTGGAGCCTAGCCGCGGTTTCGAGACCCAGTACTTC